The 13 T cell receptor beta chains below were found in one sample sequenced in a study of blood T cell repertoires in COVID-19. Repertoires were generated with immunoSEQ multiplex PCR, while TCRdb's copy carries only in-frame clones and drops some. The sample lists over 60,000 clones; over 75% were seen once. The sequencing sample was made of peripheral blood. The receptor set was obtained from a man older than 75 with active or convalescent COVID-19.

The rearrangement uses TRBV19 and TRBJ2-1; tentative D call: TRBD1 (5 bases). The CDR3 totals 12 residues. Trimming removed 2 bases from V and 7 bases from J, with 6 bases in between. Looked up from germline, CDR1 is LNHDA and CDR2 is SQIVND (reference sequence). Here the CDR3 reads CASSIQGNEQFF. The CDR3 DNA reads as TGTGCCAGTAGTATACAGGGAAATGAGCAGTTCTTC.

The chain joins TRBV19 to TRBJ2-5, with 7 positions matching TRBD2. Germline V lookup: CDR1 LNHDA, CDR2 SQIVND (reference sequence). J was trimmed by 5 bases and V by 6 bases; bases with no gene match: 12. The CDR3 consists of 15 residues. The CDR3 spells CASSRIPAGPETQYF. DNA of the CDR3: TGTGCCAGTAGCCGAATCCCAGCGGGACCGGAGACCCAGTACTTC.

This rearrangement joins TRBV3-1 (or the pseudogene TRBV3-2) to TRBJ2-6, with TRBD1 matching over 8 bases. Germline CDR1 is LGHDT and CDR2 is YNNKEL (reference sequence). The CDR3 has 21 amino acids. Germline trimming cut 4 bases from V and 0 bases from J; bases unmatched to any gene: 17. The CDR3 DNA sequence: TGTGCCAGCAGCCTATTCTTTATTGGCAGGGGGCAGGACTCTGGGGCCAACGTCCTGACTTTC. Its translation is CASSLFFIGRGQDSGANVLTF.

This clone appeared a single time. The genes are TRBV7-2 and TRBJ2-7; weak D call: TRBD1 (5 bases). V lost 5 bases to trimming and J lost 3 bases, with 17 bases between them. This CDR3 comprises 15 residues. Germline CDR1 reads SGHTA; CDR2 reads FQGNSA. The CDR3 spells CASSLLWGSDYEQYF. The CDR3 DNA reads TGTGCCAGCAGCCTGCTTTGGGGCTCCGACTACGAGCAGTACTTC.

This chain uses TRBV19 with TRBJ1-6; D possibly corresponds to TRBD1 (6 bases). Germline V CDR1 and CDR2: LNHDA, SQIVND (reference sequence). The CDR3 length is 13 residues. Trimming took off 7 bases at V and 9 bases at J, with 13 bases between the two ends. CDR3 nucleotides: TGTGCCAGTACGGGGGGCTGGAGTTCACCCCTCCACTTT. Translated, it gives CASTGGWSSPLHF.

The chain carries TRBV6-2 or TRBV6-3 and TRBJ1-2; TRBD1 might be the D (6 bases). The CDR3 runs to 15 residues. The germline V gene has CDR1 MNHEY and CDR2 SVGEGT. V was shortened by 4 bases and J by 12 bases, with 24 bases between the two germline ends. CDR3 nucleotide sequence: TGTGCCAGCAGTTTAGGTCCAAACAGGGATACTTCCGACACCTTC. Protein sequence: CASSLGPNRDTSDTF.

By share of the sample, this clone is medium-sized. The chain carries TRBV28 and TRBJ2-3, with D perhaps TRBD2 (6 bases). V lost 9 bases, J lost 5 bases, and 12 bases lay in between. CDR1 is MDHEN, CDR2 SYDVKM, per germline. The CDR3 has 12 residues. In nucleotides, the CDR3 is TGTGCCAGTCGGGAGTTGGGAGATACGCAGTATTTT. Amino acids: CASRELGDTQYF.

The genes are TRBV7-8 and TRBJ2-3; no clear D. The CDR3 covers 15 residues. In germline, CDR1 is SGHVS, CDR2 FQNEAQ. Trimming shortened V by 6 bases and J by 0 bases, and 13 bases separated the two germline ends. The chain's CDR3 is CASSRGEFSTDTQYF. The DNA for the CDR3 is TGTGCCAGCAGTCGAGGAGAGTTTAGCACAGATACGCAGTATTTT.

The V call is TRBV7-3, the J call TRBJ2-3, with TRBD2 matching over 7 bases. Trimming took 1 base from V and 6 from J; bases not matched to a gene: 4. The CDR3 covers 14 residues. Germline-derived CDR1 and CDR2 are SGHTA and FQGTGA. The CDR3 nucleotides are TGTGCCAGCAGCTTAATGGGGGGGAGTGATACGCAGTATTTT. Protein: CASSLMGGSDTQYF. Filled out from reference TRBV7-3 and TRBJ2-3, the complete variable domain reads GAGVSQTPSNKVTEKGKYVELRCDPISGHTALYWYRQSLGQGPEFLIYFQGTGAADDSGLPNDRFFAVRPEGSVSTLKIQRTERGDSAVYLCASSLMGGSDTQYFGPGTRLTVL.

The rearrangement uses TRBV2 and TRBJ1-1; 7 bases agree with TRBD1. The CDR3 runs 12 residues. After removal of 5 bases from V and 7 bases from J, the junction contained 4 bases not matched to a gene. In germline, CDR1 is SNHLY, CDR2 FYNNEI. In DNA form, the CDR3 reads TGTGCCAGCAGTTGGGACAGAAATGAAGCTTTCTTT. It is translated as CASSWDRNEAFF.

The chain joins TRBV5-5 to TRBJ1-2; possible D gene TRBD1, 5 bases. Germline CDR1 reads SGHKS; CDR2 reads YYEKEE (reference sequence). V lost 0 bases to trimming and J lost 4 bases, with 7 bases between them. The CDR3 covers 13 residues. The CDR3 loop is CASSLGTSYGYTF. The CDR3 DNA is TGTGCCAGCAGCTTGGGGACAAGCTATGGCTACACCTTC.

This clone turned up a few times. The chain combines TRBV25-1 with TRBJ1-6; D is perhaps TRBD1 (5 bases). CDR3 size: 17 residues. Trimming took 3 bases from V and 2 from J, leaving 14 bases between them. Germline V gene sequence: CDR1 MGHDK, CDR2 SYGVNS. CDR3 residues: CASSDQGGIAYNSPLHF. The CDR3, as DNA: TGTGCCAGCAGTGACCAGGGAGGAATCGCCTATAATTCACCCCTCCACTTT.

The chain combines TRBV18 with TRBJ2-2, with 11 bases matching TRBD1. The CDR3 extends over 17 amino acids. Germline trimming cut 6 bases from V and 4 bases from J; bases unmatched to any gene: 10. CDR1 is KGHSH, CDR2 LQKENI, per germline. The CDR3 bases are TGTGCCAGCTCGCAATTCGCCGGGACAGGGGGCACCGGGGAGCTGTTTTTT. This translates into CASSQFAGTGGTGELFF.